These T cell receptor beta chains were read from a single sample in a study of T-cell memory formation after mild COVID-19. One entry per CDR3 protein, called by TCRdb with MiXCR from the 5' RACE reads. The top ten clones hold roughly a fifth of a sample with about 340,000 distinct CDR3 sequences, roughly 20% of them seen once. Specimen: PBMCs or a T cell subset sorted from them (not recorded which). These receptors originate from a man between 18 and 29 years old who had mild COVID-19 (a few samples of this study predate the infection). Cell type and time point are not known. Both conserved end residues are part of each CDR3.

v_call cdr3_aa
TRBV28 CASSRPVSGQPQHF
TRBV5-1 CASSSEGRNTEAFF
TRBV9 CASSVRDRDYNEQFF
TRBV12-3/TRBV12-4 CASSRTGPGRGYTF
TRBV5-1 CASSVSDLSYEQYF
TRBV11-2 CASSQKTGGRETEAFF
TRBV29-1 CSVATDTNYGYTF
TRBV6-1 CASSEVDSYYNEQFF
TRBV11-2 CASSLVVGGATDTQYF
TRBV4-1 CASKGGGSEGYTF
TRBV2 CASGRSPAYNYGYTF
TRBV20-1 CSVFARTSDWGTQYF
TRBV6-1 CASTDGRTSGGGETQYF
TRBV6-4 CASSLTAGSTDTQYF
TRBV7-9 CASSSDPGAEGQPQHF
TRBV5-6 CASSPGLAGGRETQYF
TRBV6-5 CASSFTQGALETQYF
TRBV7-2 CASSTRVHTGELFF
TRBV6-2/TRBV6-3 CASSYSSGHEQYF
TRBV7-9 CASSLEDLGRGNQPQHF
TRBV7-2 CASSNSYANEKLFF
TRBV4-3 CASSREVAQYEQYF
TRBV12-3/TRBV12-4 CASGLAFF
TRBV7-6 CASTGNDRATNEKLFF
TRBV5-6 CASSLMRAGGETQYF
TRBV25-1 CASSEGWGLQYF
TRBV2 CASSERAGVNTEAFF
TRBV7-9 CASSLAAVDGYTF
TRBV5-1 CASSLMTPAETGELFF
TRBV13 CASHESGGYEQYF
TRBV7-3 CASSFSGSGNSPLHF
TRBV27 CASSLWGLGGFSTDTQYF
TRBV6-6 CATSGGGDTQYF
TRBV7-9 CASSATIHNEQFF
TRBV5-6 CASSGTGAQETQYF
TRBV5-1 CASGLAGGTDTQYF
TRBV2 CASSEARSYNEQFF
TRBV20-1 CSVLAYTYEQYF
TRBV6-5 CASSQQQGQETQYF
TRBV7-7 CASSPGWGSYEQYF
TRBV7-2 CASSLDPVGHLSSTDTQYF
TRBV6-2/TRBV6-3 CASSYRRTPETQYF
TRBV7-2 CASSLWRLENTGELFF
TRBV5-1 CASSFRTPGAGELFF
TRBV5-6 CASSGSGAAKTQYF
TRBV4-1 CASSQIIYNSPLHF
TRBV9 CASSAFTGDVTDTQYF
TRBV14 CASSPPPHRSLGEQYF
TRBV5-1 CASSLGGRSEAFF